The 29 T cell receptor beta chains below were found in one sample sequenced in a study of T-cell reconstitution after alpha-beta-depleted transplantation in children. Researchers prepared the TCRbeta library using unique molecular identifiers, the study reports. MiXCR was run by TCRdb on the PCR reads, yielding one entry per CDR3 protein. The repertoire consists of hundreds of thousands of distinct CDR3 sequences, with 10% to 15% occurring once and the leading ten covering 0.79%. The sample in question was PBMCs, obtained before TCRalphabeta/CD19-depleted stem cell transplant. These receptors were obtained from a girl aged 2 to 9 with congenital amegakaryocytic thrombocytopenia, due to receive a stem cell transplant.

The sample holds many counts of this clonotype. V and J are TRBV20-1 and TRBJ2-1; no definite D call. The V gene lost 6 bases and the J gene lost 5 bases, with 14 bases spanning the gap. This CDR3 has 13 residues. Per the germline V gene, CDR1 is DFQATT and CDR2 is SNEGSKA (reference sequence). Here the CDR3 reads CSARARVNNEQFF. The CDR3 nucleotides read TGCAGTGCCCGCGCCCGGGTCAACAATGAGCAGTTCTTC.

There are many counts of this clonotype. The chain employs TRBV5-1 and TRBJ2-1; the match to TRBD1 covers 7 bases. The CDR3 spans 15 residues. CDR1 is SGHRS and CDR2 is YFSETQ in the germline V gene. The J segment lost 10 bases and the V segment lost 0 bases, leaving 10 bases of the junction unmatched. CDR3 sequence: CASSLGKTGAGEQFF. The CDR3 nucleotides read TGCGCCAGCAGCTTGGGCAAAACAGGGGCGGGCGAGCAGTTCTTC.

This clonotype came up many times. The chain has TRBV6-1 and TRBJ1-2; possibly TRBD1 for D (5 bases). V was trimmed by 8 bases and J by 4 bases, leaving 14 bases between them. CDR1 MNHNS and CDR2 SASEGT come from the germline V gene. The CDR3 sequence is 13 residues long. CDR3 sequence reads: CASSTGTSYGYTF. The CDR3 DNA sequence: TGTGCCAGCTCCACCGGGACGAGCTATGGCTACACCTTC.

J is TRBJ2-7 and V is TRBV7-9; D is uncertain. Trimming removed 3 bases at V and 7 bases at J, with 13 bases between. Germline V gives CDR1 SEHNR, CDR2 FQNEAQ (reference sequence). CDR3 size: 13 residues. The CDR3 sequence: CASSFSKRWEQYF. In DNA, the CDR3 is TGTGCCAGCAGCTTCTCAAAAAGGTGGGAGCAGTACTTC.

This clonotype was counted at least ten times. V gene TRBV12-3 or TRBV12-4 combines with J gene TRBJ2-1; 10 bases fit TRBD2. After removal of 6 bases from V and 9 bases from J, the junction contained 11 bases not matched to a gene. The CDR3 contains 15 residues. CDR3 DNA: TGTGCCAGCAGCCTAACGGGACTAGCGTCTGGTGAGCAGTTCTTC. Translation gives CASSLTGLASGEQFF.

Turning to this clonotype: A much more abundant neighbour one base away suggests this may be a read error. Because it lacks the conserved phenylalanine or tryptophan at the end, this CDR3 is likely a read error. V usage is TRBV27 and J usage is TRBJ2-7; TRBD1 matches 9 bases. From germline, CDR1 is MNHEY and CDR2 SMNVEV (reference sequence). The CDR3 totals 15 residues. The V and J ends lost 5 bases and 3 bases, in that order; junction bases with no gene match: 8. CDR3 amino acids: CASSGQGTAFYEQYL. In nucleotides, the CDR3 is TGTGCCAGCAGTGGACAGGGGACAGCATTCTACGAGCAGTACCTC.

This clonotype has at least ten counts. The gene calls are TRBV6-6 and TRBJ1-5; D possibly corresponds to TRBD1 (5 bases). The CDR3 length is 13 residues. Germline V gene lookup returns CDR1 MNHNY and CDR2 SVGAGI (reference sequence). V lost 8 bases to trimming and J lost 1 base, with 9 bases between them. This CDR3 is CASAPGSNQPQHF. CDR3 nucleotide sequence: TGTGCCAGCGCTCCAGGGAGCAATCAGCCCCAGCATTTT.

This clonotype turned up a few times. The chain has TRBV6-1 and TRBJ1-4; 8 nucleotides line up with TRBD1. The CDR3 loop spans 14 amino acids. J was trimmed by 8 bases and V by 6 bases; bases with no gene match: 8. Germline CDR1 is MNHNS and CDR2 is SASEGT. The CDR3 DNA follows: TGTGCCAGCAGCCCGGGACAGGCGAACGAAAAACTGTTTTTT. Its protein is CASSPGQANEKLFF.

This clonotype was recorded a few times. The chain couples TRBV29-1 to TRBJ2-7; TRBD2 agrees at 10 bases. Germline CDR1 reads SQVTM; CDR2 reads ANQGSEA. The CDR3 runs to 15 residues. V lost 3 bases and J lost 2; bases outside the gene matches: 7. CDR3 coding DNA: TGCAGCGTTGATTTGGGGACTAGCGCTACCTACGAGCAGTACTTC. Translation: CSVDLGTSATYEQYF.

This clonotype was counted at least ten times. V usage is TRBV20-1 and J usage is TRBJ2-6; no definite D call. V was trimmed by 3 bases and J by 0 bases, leaving 9 bases between them. This CDR3 region has 15 residues. CDR1 and CDR2 (germline): DFQATT, SNEGSKA (reference sequence). CDR3 sequence (DNA): TGCAGTGCTAGGAGCAGACCCTCTGGGGCCAACGTCCTGACTTTC. This translates into CSARSRPSGANVLTF.

This clonotype has ten or more counts. J is TRBJ2-5 and V is TRBV12-3 or TRBV12-4; tentatively, D is TRBD2 (5 bases). The CDR3 sequence is 14 residues long. V lost 5 bases and J 0 bases, leaving 10 bases between the germline ends. This CDR3 reads CASSLSGYQETQYF. As DNA, the CDR3 is TGTGCCAGCAGTCTCAGCGGTTACCAAGAGACCCAGTACTTC.

This clonotype was detected ten times or more. V and J are TRBV12-3 or TRBV12-4 and TRBJ2-1; D is perhaps TRBD2 (5 bases). V gave up 5 bases and J gave up 0 bases, with 17 bases separating them. The CDR3 has 17 amino acids. CDR3 loop: CASSPSLDSFSYNEQFF. The CDR3 nucleotides read TGTGCCAGCAGTCCCTCCTTGGACTCGTTCTCCTACAATGAGCAGTTCTTC.

This clonotype was seen more than once but under ten times. CDR3 amino acids: CASSPHWGSYEQYF. The DNA of the CDR3 is TGTGCCAGCAGCCCTCACTGGGGCTCCTACGAGCAGTACTTC. The chain is built from TRBV3-1 and TRBJ2-7; D gene ambiguous. This CDR3 is 14 amino acids long. CDR1 is LGHDT and CDR2 is YNNKEL in the germline V gene (reference sequence). Trimming left V 4 bases short and J 0 bases short, with 10 bases between.

This clonotype was counted ten times or more. J is TRBJ2-3 and V is TRBV5-1; 8 nucleotides line up with TRBD1. The CDR3 is 15 residues long. The V segment lost 4 bases and the J segment 0 bases; nucleotides outside the gene matches: 4. Germline V gene data show CDR1 as SGHRS and CDR2 as YFSETQ. The CDR3 protein is CASSRTGYSTDTQYF. CDR3 coding DNA: TGCGCCAGCAGCCGGACAGGGTATAGCACAGATACGCAGTATTTT. Full variable domain (remainder filled in from reference TRBV5-1 and TRBJ2-3): KAGVTQTPRYLIKTRGQQVTLSCSPISGHRSVSWYQQTPGQGLQFLFEYFSETQRNKGNFPGRFSGRQFSNSRSEMNVSTLELGDSALYLCASSRTGYSTDTQYFGPGTRLTVL.

This clonotype was recorded at least ten times. The chain joins TRBV20-1 to TRBJ1-4, with D tentatively TRBD1 (5 bases). The CDR3 runs to 15 residues. Looked up from germline, CDR1 is DFQATT and CDR2 is SNEGSKA (reference sequence). V lost 0 bases to trimming and J lost 8 bases, with 16 bases between them. CDR3 sequence reads: CSARDLGQGGEKLFF. The CDR3 coding sequence is TGCAGTGCTAGAGATCTTGGGCAGGGTGGCGAAAAACTGTTTTTT.

Only a few counts were recorded for this clonotype. The rearrangement joins TRBV2 to TRBJ2-3; 9 nucleotides match TRBD2. This CDR3 has 18 residues. Germline V gene sequence: CDR1 SNHLY, CDR2 FYNNEI. V shed 6 bases and J 5 bases; nucleotides not matched to a gene: 18. CDR3 DNA: TGTGCCAGCAGCGAATTCGGGTTTGAGCGGGAGGTGGGAGATACGCAGTATTTT. Translated: CASSEFGFEREVGDTQYF.

This clonotype was recorded at least ten times. This CDR3 reads CASSGDRVAPGNTIYF. The CDR3 bases are TGTGCCAGCAGCGGAGACAGGGTAGCTCCTGGAAACACCATATATTTT. The chain couples TRBV7-2 to TRBJ1-3; 7 bases match TRBD1. J was trimmed by 2 bases and V by 5 bases; bases with no gene match: 9. Germline V lookup: CDR1 SGHTA, CDR2 FQGNSA. This CDR3 has 16 amino acids.

This rearrangement joins TRBV7-9 to TRBJ2-5; tentatively, D is TRBD2 (5 bases). This CDR3 region has 15 residues. The V and J ends lost 3 bases and 5 bases respectively, with 16 bases between them. The V gene's germline CDR1 is SEHNR and CDR2 FQNEAQ (reference sequence). The CDR3: CASSFFEGVGETQYF. For the CDR3, the DNA is TGTGCCAGCAGCTTTTTCGAGGGAGTCGGTGAGACCCAGTACTTC.

This clonotype was seen at least ten times. This chain joins TRBV14 and TRBJ2-1; D is possibly TRBD1 or TRBD2 (6 bases each). The CDR3 runs to 16 residues. Germline lookup yields CDR1 SGHDN and CDR2 FVKESK. Trimming pared 1 base from V and 5 bases from J, leaving 15 bases between. In DNA form, the CDR3 reads TGTGCCAGCAGCCAAGGGGGACTGGGGGCTGACAATGAGCAGTTCTTC. Its translation: CASSQGGLGADNEQFF.

The chain carries TRBV7-9 and TRBJ2-1, with D uncertain. Trimming removed 5 bases at V and 7 bases at J, with 12 bases between. The germline V gene encodes CDR1 SEHNR and CDR2 FQNEAQ (reference sequence). CDR3 length: 13 residues. As DNA, the CDR3 is TGTGCCAGCAGCCCCACTCAAAAGAATGAGCAGTTCTTC. Its protein product is CASSPTQKNEQFF.

This clonotype was counted at least ten times. The chain uses TRBV20-1 and TRBJ2-1; D might be TRBD2 (6 bases). Trimming removed 5 bases at V and 1 base at J, with 15 bases between. Germline CDR1 is DFQATT and CDR2 is SNEGSKA (reference sequence). This CDR3 contains 15 residues. CDR3 nucleotides: TGCAGTGCTGGGACCTCGGGACTTTCCTACAATGAGCAGTTCTTC. Its translation: CSAGTSGLSYNEQFF.

CDR3 amino acids: CASSLVFPYEQFF. CDR3 in DNA: TGTGCCAGCAGCTTAGTCTTCCCCTATGAGCAGTTCTTC. This chain uses TRBV7-7 with TRBJ2-1; D gene ambiguous. The V end was cut by 1 base, the J end by 8 bases, with 9 bases between. Germline V CDR1 and CDR2: SSHAT, FNYEAQ (reference sequence). The CDR3 covers 13 residues.

In this sample, this clonotype turned up a few times. V gene TRBV5-6 combines with J gene TRBJ2-7; TRBD2 agrees at 10 bases. The CDR3 covers 14 residues. With 2 bases clipped from V and 5 bases from J, the junction kept 4 bases outside the gene matches. Germline CDR1 and CDR2: SGHDT and YYEEEE. In DNA form, the CDR3 reads TGTGCCAGCAGCTTACTAGCGGGATTTAACGAGCAGTACTTC. Its protein product is CASSLLAGFNEQYF.

The J gene is TRBJ2-3, the V gene TRBV12-3 or TRBV12-4; 10 bases are shared with TRBD2. This CDR3 has 16 residues. V was clipped by 5 bases and J by 2 bases; unmatched bases: 7. The CDR3 spells CASSLRSGRATDTQYF. The CDR3 DNA reads TGTGCCAGCAGTCTACGCAGCGGGAGGGCCACAGATACGCAGTATTTT.

Only a few counts were recorded for this clonotype. The rearrangement uses TRBV25-1 and TRBJ2-2, with D possibly TRBD2 on 5 matching bases. In germline, CDR1 is MGHDK, CDR2 SYGVNS. Trimming pared 0 bases from V and 1 base from J, leaving 6 bases between. CDR3 length: 15 amino acids. Here the CDR3 reads CASSEYGKNTGELFF. The CDR3 nucleotides read TGTGCCAGCAGTGAATACGGGAAGAACACCGGGGAGCTGTTTTTT.

This clonotype appeared many times. The rearrangement links TRBV28 to TRBJ2-6, with unresolved D. The CDR3 is 14 residues long. V lost 11 bases to trimming and J lost 0 bases, with 11 bases between them. Germline V gives CDR1 MDHEN, CDR2 SYDVKM. The CDR3 bases are TGTGCCTCCCTGCAGAGCTCTGGGGCCAACGTCCTGACTTTC. This codes for CASLQSSGANVLTF. Variable domain in full (rest from reference TRBV28 and TRBJ2-6): DVKVTQSSRYLVKRTGEKVFLECVQDMDHENMFWYRQDPGLGLRLIYFSYDVKMKEKGDIPEGYSVSREKKERFSLILESASTNQTSMYLCASLQSSGANVLTFGAGSRLTVL.

This clonotype showed up many times. This sequence joins TRBV20-1 and TRBJ1-2; tentatively, D is TRBD1 (5 bases). Trimming removed 6 bases at V and 8 bases at J, with 16 bases between. The CDR3 contains 12 residues. Germline lookup yields CDR1 DFQATT and CDR2 SNEGSKA (reference sequence). For the CDR3, the DNA is TGCAGTGCGGTGGGGGTGAGTGGCGGCTACACCTTC. It codes for CSAVGVSGGYTF.

This clonotype was recorded many times. The CDR3 sequence: CSARAGVLAGASDTQYF. The CDR3 DNA reads as TGCAGTGCTAGAGCAGGGGTTCTAGCGGGAGCGTCGGATACGCAGTATTTT. The rearrangement joins TRBV20-1 to TRBJ2-3; TRBD2 matches at 10 bases. There are 17 residues in the CDR3. Trimming took 1 base from V and 6 from J; bases not matched to a gene: 13. Germline CDR1 DFQATT, CDR2 SNEGSKA (reference sequence).

This chain uses TRBV20-1 with TRBJ2-6; the match to TRBD2 covers 7 bases. Germline V gene sequence: CDR1 DFQATT, CDR2 SNEGSKA (reference sequence). The CDR3 has 17 residues. V shed 2 bases and J 0 bases; nucleotides not matched to a gene: 7. CDR3 residues: CSARTSALTSGANVLTF. DNA for the CDR3: TGCAGTGCTAGAACTAGCGCACTCACCTCTGGGGCCAACGTCCTGACTTTC.